This note documents a single TCR beta chain sequence. Assay execution took place at the deep level. Method: immunoSEQ multiplex PCR; TCRdb's copy keeps in-frame clones and lacks some. The sample contains about 2.4 million clones, over 85% of which appear only once. This sample is part of a study of shared clonotypes between healthy human individuals. The split of CD4+ cells yielded CD45RA+ naive and CD45RA-negative memory subsets. The CDR3 covers 14 residues. Germline values: CDR1 SGHAT, CDR2 FQNNGV. V trimming: 5 bases; J trimming: 1 base; junction bases outside the gene matches: 3. This chain links TRBV11-2 with TRBJ2-7, with 9 bases identical to TRBD1. Sequencing was carried out using naive CD4+ T cells from PBMCs. Subset: CD45RA+ positively selected. This sequence was found in a man aged 18 to 29 in good health. Some clones in this sample may be carry-over from other donors' samples. The DNA for the CDR3 is TGTGCCAGCAGCCGGGACAGGGCTTCCTACGAGCAGTACTTC. Residues: CASSRDRASYEQYF.